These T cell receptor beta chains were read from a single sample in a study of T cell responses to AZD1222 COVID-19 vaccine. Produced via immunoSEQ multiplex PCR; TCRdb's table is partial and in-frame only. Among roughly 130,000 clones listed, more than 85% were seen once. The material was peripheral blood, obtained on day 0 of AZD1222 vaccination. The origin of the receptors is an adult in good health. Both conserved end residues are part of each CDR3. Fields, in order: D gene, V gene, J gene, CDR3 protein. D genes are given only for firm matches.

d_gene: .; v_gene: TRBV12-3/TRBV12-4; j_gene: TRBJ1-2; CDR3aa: CASSGGSYGYTF
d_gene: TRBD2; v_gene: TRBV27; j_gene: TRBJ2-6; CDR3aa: CASSLVLAGGTGANVLTF
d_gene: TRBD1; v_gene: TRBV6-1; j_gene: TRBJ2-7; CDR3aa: CASSEGGQAYEQYF
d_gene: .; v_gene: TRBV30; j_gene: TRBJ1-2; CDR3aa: CAWGFTGPGYTF
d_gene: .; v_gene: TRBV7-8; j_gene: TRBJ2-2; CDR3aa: CASSLRVGELFF
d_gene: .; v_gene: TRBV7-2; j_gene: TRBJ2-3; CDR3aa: CASSLAGGMGSDTQYF
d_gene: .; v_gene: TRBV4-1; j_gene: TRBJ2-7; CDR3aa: CASSNQPQGTYEQYF
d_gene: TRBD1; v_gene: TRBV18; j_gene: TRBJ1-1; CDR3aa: CASSPPLQGAGTEAFF
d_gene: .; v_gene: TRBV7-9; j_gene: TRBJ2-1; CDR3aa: CASSLNWGSNEQFF
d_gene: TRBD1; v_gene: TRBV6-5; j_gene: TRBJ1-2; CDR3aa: CASRDRGNYGYTF
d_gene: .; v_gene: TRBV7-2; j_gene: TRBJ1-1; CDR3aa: CASSSNSGTVDTEAFF
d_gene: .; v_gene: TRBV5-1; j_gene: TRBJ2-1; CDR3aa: CASSRGFQYNEQFF
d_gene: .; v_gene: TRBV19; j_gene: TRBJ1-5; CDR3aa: CASGLGGGNQPQHF
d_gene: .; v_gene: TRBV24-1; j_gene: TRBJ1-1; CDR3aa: CATRRGTEAFF
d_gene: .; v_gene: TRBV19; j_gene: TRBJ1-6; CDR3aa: CASSTRGENSPLHF
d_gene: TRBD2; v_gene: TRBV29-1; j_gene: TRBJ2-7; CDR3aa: CSVGLAYTYEQYF
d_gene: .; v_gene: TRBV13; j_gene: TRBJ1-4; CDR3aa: CASSFRGESKEKLFF
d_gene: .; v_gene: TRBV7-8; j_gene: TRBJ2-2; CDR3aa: CASSYRDSPGELFF
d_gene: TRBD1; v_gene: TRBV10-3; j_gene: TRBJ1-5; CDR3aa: CAISEAGTGNNQPQHF
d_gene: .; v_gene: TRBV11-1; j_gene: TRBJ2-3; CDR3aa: CASSLRDTQYF
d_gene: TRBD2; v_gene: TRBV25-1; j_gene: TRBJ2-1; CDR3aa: CASSEGGLAGGHAFEQFF
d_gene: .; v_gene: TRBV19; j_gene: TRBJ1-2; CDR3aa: CASRLQGANYGYTF
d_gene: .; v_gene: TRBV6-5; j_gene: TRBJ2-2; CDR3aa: CASRAAATGELFF
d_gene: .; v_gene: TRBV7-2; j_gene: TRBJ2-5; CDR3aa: CASSLYQRKETQYF
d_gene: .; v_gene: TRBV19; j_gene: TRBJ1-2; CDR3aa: CASSMGTNYGYTF
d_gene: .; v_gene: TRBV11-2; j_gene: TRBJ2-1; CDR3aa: CASSLEGDPSYNEQFF
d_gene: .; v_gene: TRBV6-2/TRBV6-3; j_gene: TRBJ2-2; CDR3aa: CASSYDPTGELFF
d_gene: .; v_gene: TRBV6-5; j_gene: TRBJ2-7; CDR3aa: CAIYGPGFSSYEQYF
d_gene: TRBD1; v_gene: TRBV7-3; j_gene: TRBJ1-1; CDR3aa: CASSLRTGGSTEAFF
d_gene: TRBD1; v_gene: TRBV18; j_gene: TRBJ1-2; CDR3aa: CASSQGTGLNHYGYTF
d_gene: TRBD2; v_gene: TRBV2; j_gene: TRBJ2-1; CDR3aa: CASRLKSGTSWGGEQFF
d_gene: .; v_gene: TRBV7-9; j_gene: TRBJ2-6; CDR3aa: CASRTTGSGANVLTF
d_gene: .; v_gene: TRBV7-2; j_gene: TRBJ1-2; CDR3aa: CASSLGADSVGYTF
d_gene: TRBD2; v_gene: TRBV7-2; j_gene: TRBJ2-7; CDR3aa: CASSLVGGRAGYEQYF
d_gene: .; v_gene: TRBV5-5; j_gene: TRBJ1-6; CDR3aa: CASLQSGTAESPLHF
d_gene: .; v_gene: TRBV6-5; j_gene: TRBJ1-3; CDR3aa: CASSYQETGTIYF
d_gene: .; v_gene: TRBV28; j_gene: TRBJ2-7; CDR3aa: CASRRSGQFSYEQYF
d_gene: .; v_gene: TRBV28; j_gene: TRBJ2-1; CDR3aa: CASYNRGGIYNEQFF
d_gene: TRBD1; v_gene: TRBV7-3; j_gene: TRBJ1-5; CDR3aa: CASSLTGGTGQPQHF
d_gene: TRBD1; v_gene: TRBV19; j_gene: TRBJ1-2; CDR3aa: CASSPPGQGAYGYTF
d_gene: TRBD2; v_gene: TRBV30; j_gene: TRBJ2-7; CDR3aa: CAWSWGGRLHEQYF
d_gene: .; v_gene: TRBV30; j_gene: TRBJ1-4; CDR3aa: CAWTREATNEKLFF
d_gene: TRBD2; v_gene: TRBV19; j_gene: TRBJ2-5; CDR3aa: CASSLASGRETQYF
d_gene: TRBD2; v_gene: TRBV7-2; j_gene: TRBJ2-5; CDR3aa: CASSHDGTSGSRETQYF
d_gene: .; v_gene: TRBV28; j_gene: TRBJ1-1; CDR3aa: CASSLPPGRPNTEAFF
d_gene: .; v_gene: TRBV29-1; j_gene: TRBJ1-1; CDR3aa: CSVDREDTEAFF
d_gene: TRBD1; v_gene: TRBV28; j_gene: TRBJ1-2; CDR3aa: CASSPGTGMFGYTF
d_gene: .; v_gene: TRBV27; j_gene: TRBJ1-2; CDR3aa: CASSLQSDYGYTF
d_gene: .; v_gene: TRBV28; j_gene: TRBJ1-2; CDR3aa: CASSPPGEGNGYTF
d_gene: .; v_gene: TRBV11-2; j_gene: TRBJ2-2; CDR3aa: CASSFTGELFF
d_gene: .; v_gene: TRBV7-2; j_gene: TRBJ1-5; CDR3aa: CASSSVQTPQPQHF
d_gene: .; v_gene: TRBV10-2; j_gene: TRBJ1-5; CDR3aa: CASSTVAPNQPQHF
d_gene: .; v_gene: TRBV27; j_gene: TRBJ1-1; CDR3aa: CASSPGVGYGEAFF
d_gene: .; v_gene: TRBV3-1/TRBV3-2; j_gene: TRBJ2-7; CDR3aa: CASSQYLASYEQYF
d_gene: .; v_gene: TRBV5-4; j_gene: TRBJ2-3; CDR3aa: CASSLWRGSTDTQYF
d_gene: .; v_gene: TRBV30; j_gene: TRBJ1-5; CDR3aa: CAWSIGLKGKSNQPQHF
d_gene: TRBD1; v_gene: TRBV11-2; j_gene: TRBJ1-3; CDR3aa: CASSSLDRVGNTIYF
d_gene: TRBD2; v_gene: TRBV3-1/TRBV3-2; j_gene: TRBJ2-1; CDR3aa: CASSQDGWREGLEQFF